A selection of T cell receptor beta chains follows, all from one sample in a study of blood T cell repertoires in COVID-19. This table comes from immunoSEQ multiplex PCR, and its TCRdb copy is limited to in-frame clones, with some not included. The table has about 110,000 clones, roughly two thirds seen once. Sequenced: peripheral blood. All receptors come from a man aged 80 or over with acute or convalescent COVID-19. Each CDR3 is given with its conserved first and last residue. The D gene is left open where the match is weak. Size is stated for part of the rows, as once, few or many counts, or as a class when the clone is expanded.

NA	NA	TRBJ1-5	TRBV12-5	TGTGCTAGAGACCAGGGATTGCCCCAGCATTTT	CARDQGLPQHF
NA	NA	TRBJ1-2	TRBV9	TGTGCCAGCAGCGTAGACCTTTGGGGCGCGAACTATGGCTACACCTTC	CASSVDLWGANYGYTF
NA	NA	TRBJ1-4	TRBV6-1	TGTGCCAGCAGTGATTCAGCAGGGGTTGAAAAACTGTTTTTT	CASSDSAGVEKLFF
NA	NA	TRBJ2-5	TRBV7-2	TGTGCCAGCAGCTTAGGAGGACTTTACCAAGAGACCCAGTACTTC	CASSLGGLYQETQYF
NA	TRBD2	TRBJ2-3	TRBV29-1	TGCAGCGTTGCCCTAGCGGGAGATACGCAGTATTTT	CSVALAGDTQYF
NA	NA	TRBJ1-1	TRBV5-5	TGTGCCAGCAGCTGGTCCGGGAGGAACACTGAAGCTTTCTTT	CASSWSGRNTEAFF
few	TRBD1	TRBJ2-7	TRBV2	TGTGCCAGCAGTGAGGGACAGGCCCTCGAGCAGTACTTC	CASSEGQALEQYF
NA	NA	TRBJ1-1	TRBV18	TGTGCCAGCTCACCCATAGTGGACACTGAAGCTTTCTTT	CASSPIVDTEAFF
NA	TRBD2	TRBJ2-3	TRBV10-2	TGCGCCAGCAGCGTTAGCGGGAGGACAGATACGCAGTATTTT	CASSVSGRTDTQYF
NA	NA	TRBJ1-2	TRBV19	TGTGCCAGTAGTACGCGGATAGCTAACTATGGCTACACCTTC	CASSTRIANYGYTF
NA	NA	TRBJ1-1	TRBV20-1	TGCAGTGCTAGTAGAGGGATTGCTTTCTTT	CSASRGIAFF
few	TRBD1	TRBJ1-2	TRBV14	TGTGCCAGCAGCCAGACAGGGCGGTATGGCTACACCTTC	CASSQTGRYGYTF
few	NA	TRBJ1-1	TRBV19	TGTGCCAGTAGTGCTCGCGGGGGGCACAGTGAAGCTTTCTTT	CASSARGGHSEAFF
NA	NA	TRBJ2-1	TRBV29-1	TGCCCCCCGAGGGGGGGTTACAATGAGCAGTTCTTC	CPPRGGYNEQFF
NA	NA	TRBJ1-6	TRBV6-5	TGTGCCAGCAGTACTCCAGGAAATTCACCCCTCCACTTT	CASSTPGNSPLHF
once	TRBD2	TRBJ2-2	TRBV27	TGTGTCAGCAGTTTAGGCCTAGCGGCCACCGGGGAGCTGTTTTTT	CVSSLGLAATGELFF
NA	NA	TRBJ1-6	TRBV19	TGTGCCAGTACCCTCATGGGGGGTGTAAATTCACCCCTCCACTTT	CASTLMGGVNSPLHF
NA	NA	TRBJ1-2	TRBV28	TGTGCCAGCAGTTTGGGGCTCGGGGGCTATGGCTACACCTTC	CASSLGLGGYGYTF
NA	NA	TRBJ1-1	TRBV14	TGTGCCAGCAGCCTGGTGCAGGGGAACACTGAAGCTTTCTTT	CASSLVQGNTEAFF
NA	TRBD1	TRBJ1-5	TRBV27	TGTGCCAGCGGTAGGGACAGCGGCCGGCCCCAGCATTTT	CASGRDSGRPQHF
few	NA	TRBJ2-7	TRBV7-9	TGTGCCAGCAGCTCCCGTATCTACGAGCAGTACTTC	CASSSRIYEQYF
few	NA	TRBJ1-1	TRBV29-1	TGCAGCGTTGACAGGGCTACTGAAGCTTTCTTT	CSVDRATEAFF
NA	TRBD2	TRBJ2-2	TRBV7-3	TGTGCCAGCAGCCCCCAGGCGGGAGTCGGGGAGCTGTTTTTT	CASSPQAGVGELFF
once	NA	TRBJ1-3	TRBV6-6	TGTGCCAGCAGTTTAGGGGCCCGGAACACCATATATTTT	CASSLGARNTIYF
NA	NA	TRBJ2-4	TRBV7-2	TGTGCCAGCCATGGGCAAAACGAAAACATTCAGTACTTC	CASHGQNENIQYF
NA	NA	TRBJ2-5	TRBV10-3	TGTGCCATCAGAGCAGGGGACGGGGAGACCCAGTACTTC	CAIRAGDGETQYF
NA	NA	TRBJ2-5	TRBV18	TGTGCCAGCTCACCGGCGGCACAAGAGACCCAGTACTTC	CASSPAAQETQYF
NA	TRBD2	TRBJ2-3	TRBV5-1	TGCGCCAGCAGCTTGGGGACTAGCGGGGTCACAGATACGCAGTATTTT	CASSLGTSGVTDTQYF
few	NA	TRBJ2-1	TRBV7-9	TGTGCCAGCAGCTCCGACTTCGATGAGCAGTTCTTC	CASSSDFDEQFF
NA	TRBD2	TRBJ2-7	TRBV28	TGTGCCAGCAGTTTCGTCAGCGGGAGGGGGAGGTACGAGCAGTACTTC	CASSFVSGRGRYEQYF
NA	TRBD1	TRBJ2-7	TRBV6-5	TGTGCCAGCACCTACAGGGGACAGGGGTTCAACGAGCAGTACTTC	CASTYRGQGFNEQYF
NA	NA	TRBJ1-1	TRBV7-2	TGTGCCAGCAGTTCGCGGGGGGGATTGAGGGCACTTGAAGCTTTCTTT	CASSSRGGLRALEAFF
NA	NA	TRBJ2-2	TRBV3-1/TRBV3-2	TGTGCCAGCAGCCAAGATCGCTTACGGACTAACACCGGGGAGCTGTTTTTT	CASSQDRLRTNTGELFF
NA	TRBD2	TRBJ2-3	TRBV30	TGTGCCTGGAAAAAACTAGCGGGAGGGCCAGATACGCAGTATTTT	CAWKKLAGGPDTQYF
NA	TRBD2	TRBJ2-2	TRBV10-3	TGTGCCATCAGTGTACAGCTAGCGGGGGCCGCGGAGCTGTTTTTT	CAISVQLAGAAELFF
NA	TRBD2	TRBJ2-1	TRBV7-2	TGTGCCAGCAGCCCCCGGCCGGGACTAGCTTCGAATGAGCAGTTCTTC	CASSPRPGLASNEQFF